The following is a T cell receptor beta chain sequence with its context. Antigen: not known. Molecules of cDNA were individually given unique molecular identifiers that were attached to them. TCRdb recomputed calls from the 5' RACE reads with MiXCR, one row per CDR3 protein. The data hold tens of thousands of distinct CDR3 sequences, with approximately 8% observed a single time. This record belongs to a study of early T cells in non-severe SARS-CoV-2 infection. Study observations and caveats: In VDJdb matching, anti-spike CD8 responses were favored while private and CD4 specificities went missing.

The CDR3 extends over 17 amino acids. V was cut by 4 bases and J by 2 bases, with 21 bases left in between. Looked up from germline, CDR1 is SGHRS and CDR2 is YFSETQ. The sequenced sample was whole blood. This sequence originates from an adult who was a healthcare worker with PCR-confirmed SARS-CoV-2 infection or an uninfected control (not recorded which). The chain has TRBV5-1 and TRBJ2-5, with D maybe TRBD1 (5 bases). The CDR3 here is CASSTGHRGTYQETQYF. DNA of the CDR3: TGCGCCAGCAGCACCGGACATAGGGGTACTTATCAAGAGACCCAGTACTTC.